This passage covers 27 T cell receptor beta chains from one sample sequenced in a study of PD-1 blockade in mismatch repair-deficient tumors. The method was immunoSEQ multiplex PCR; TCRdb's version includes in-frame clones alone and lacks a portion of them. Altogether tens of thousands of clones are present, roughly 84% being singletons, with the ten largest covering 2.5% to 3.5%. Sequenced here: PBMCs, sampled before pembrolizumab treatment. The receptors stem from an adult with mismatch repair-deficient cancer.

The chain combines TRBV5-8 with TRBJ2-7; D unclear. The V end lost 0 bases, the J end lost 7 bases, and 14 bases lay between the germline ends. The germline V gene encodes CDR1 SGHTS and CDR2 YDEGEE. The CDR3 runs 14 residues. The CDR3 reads CASSLGSNEDEQYF. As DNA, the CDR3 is TGTGCCAGCAGCTTGGGGTCAAACGAGGATGAGCAGTACTTC.

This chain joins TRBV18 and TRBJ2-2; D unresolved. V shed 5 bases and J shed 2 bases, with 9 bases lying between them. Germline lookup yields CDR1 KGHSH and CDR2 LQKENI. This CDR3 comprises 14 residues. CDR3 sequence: CASSTGLNTGELFF. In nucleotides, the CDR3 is TGTGCCAGCTCAACTGGGCTTAACACCGGGGAGCTGTTTTTT.

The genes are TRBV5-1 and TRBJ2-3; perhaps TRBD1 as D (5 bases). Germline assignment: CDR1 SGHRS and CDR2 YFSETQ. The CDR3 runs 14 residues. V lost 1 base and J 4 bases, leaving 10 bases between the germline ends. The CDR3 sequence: CASSLSDRSDTQYF. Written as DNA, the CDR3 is TGCGCCAGCAGCTTGTCTGACAGATCAGATACGCAGTATTTT.

CDR3 sequence (DNA): TGTGCCAGCAGTTTATTGCGGGGGCGTACTGAAGCTTTCTTT. Residues: CASSLLRGRTEAFF. The chain recombines TRBV28 with TRBJ1-1; perhaps TRBD1 as D (6 bases). Deletions cut 1 base from V and 5 bases from J, with 11 bases between. In germline, CDR1 is MDHEN, CDR2 SYDVKM. The CDR3 length is 14 residues.

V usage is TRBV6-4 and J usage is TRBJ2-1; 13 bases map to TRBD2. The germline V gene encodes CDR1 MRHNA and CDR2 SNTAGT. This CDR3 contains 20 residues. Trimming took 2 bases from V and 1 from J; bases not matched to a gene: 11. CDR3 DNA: TGTGCCAGCAGTGACACCCCGGGACTAGCGGGATCATGGTCCTACAATGAGCAGTTCTTC. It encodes CASSDTPGLAGSWSYNEQFF.

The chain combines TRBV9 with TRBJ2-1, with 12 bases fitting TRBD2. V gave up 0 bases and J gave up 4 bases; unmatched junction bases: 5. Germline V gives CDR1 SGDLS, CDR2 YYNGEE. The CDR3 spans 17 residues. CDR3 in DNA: TGTGCCAGCAGCGTAGCCCCCGGGACTAGCGGGTACAATGAGCAGTTCTTC. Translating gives CASSVAPGTSGYNEQFF.

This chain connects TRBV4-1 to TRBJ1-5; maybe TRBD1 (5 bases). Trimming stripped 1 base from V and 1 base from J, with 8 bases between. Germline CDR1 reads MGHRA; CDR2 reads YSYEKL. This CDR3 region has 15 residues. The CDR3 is CASSQGQGSNQPQHF. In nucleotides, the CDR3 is TGCGCCAGCAGCCAAGGGCAGGGAAGCAATCAGCCCCAGCATTTT.

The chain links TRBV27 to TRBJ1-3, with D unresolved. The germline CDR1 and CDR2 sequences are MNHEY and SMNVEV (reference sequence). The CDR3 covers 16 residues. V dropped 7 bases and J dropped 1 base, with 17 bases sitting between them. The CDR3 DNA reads TGTGCCAGCATAGGTGGTCGACTGCAGTCTGGAAACACCATATATTTT. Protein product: CASIGGRLQSGNTIYF.

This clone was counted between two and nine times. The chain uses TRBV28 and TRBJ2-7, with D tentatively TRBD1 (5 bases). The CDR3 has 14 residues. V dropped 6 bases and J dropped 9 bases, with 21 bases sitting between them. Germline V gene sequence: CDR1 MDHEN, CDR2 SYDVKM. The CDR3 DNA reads TGTGCCAGCAGCCCAACAGGAGTACTACGAGGGCAGTACTTC. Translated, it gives CASSPTGVLRGQYF.

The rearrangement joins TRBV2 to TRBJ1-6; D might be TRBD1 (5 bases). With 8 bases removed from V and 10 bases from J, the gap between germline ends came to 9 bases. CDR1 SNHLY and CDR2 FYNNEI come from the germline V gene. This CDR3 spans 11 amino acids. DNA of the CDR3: TGTGCCAGCCGGGGGGAATCACCCCTCCACTTT. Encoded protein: CASRGESPLHF.

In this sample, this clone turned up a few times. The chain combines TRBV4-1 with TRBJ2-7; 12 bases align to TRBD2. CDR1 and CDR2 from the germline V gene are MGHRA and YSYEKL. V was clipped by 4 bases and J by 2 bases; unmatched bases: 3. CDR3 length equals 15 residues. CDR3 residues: CASSPGLAGPYEQYF. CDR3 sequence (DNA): TGCGCCAGCAGCCCGGGACTAGCGGGCCCCTACGAGCAGTACTTC.

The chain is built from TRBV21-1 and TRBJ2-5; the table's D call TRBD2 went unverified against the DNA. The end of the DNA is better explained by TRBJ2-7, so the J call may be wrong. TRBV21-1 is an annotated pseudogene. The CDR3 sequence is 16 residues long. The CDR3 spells CASIKFGTKSSYEQYF. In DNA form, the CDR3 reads TGTGCCAGCATCAAATTTGGGACTAAGAGCTCCTACGAGCAGTACTTC.

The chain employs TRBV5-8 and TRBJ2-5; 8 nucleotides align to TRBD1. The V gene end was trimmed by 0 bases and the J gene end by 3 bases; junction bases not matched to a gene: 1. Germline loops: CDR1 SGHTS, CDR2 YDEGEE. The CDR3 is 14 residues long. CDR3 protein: CASSLETGEETQYF. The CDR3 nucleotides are TGTGCCAGCAGCTTGGAGACAGGGGAAGAGACCCAGTACTTC. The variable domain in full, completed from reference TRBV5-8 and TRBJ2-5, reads EAGVTQSPTHLIKTRGQQATLRCSPISGHTSVYWYQQALGLGLQFLLWYDEGEERNRGNFPPRFSGRQFPNYSSELNVNALELEDSALYLCASSLETGEETQYFGPGTRLLVL.

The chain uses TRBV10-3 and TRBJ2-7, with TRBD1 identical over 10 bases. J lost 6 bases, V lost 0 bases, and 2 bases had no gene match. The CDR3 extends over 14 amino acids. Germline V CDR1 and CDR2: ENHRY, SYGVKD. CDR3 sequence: CAISESTGGPEQYF. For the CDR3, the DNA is TGTGCCATCAGTGAGTCGACAGGGGGCCCCGAGCAGTACTTC.

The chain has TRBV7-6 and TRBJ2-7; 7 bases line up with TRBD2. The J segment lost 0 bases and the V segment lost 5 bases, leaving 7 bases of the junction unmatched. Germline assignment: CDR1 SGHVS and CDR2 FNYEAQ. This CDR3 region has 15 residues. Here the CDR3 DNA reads TGTGCCAGCAGCCCCCGCCGCGGGAGCTCCTACGAGCAGTACTTC. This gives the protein CASSPRRGSSYEQYF.

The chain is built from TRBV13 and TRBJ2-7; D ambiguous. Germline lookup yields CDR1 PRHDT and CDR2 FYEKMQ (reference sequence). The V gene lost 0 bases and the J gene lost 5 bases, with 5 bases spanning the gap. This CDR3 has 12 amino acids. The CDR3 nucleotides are TGTGCCAGCAGCTTAGGGGGCCACGAGCAGTACTTC. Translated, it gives CASSLGGHEQYF.

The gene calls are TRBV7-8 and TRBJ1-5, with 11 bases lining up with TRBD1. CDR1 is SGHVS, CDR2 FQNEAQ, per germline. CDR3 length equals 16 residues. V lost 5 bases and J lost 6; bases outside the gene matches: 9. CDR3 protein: CASSAGTGGWGQPQHF. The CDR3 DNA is TGTGCCAGCAGCGCCGGGACAGGGGGTTGGGGTCAGCCCCAGCATTTT.

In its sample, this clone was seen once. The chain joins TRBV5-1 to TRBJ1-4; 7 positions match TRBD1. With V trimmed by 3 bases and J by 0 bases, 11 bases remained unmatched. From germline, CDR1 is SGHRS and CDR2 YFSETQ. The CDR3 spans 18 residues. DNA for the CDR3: TGCGCCAGCAGCTCACCCGATGGTCAGGGGGCAACTAATGAAAAACTGTTTTTT. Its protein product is CASSSPDGQGATNEKLFF.

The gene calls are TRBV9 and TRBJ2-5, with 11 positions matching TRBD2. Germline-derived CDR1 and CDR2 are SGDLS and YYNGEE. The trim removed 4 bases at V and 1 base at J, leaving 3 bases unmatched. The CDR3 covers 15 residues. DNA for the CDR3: TGTGCCAGCAGCCCCGGGACTAGCGGCCAAGAGACCCAGTACTTC. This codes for CASSPGTSGQETQYF. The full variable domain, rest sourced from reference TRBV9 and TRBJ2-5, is DSGVTQTPKHLITATGQRVTLRCSPRSGDLSVYWYQQSLDQGLQFLIQYYNGEERAKGNILERFSAQQFPDLHSELNLSSLELGDSALYFCASSPGTSGQETQYFGPGTRLLVL.

CDR3 protein: CASSYLQTGAGEQYF. In DNA form, the CDR3 reads TGTGCCAGCAGTTACTTGCAGACAGGGGCGGGCGAGCAGTACTTC. This sequence joins TRBV6-6 and TRBJ2-7; 8 nucleotides agree with TRBD1. CDR1 and CDR2 from the germline V gene are MNHNY and SVGAGI (reference sequence). V gave up 1 base and J gave up 6 bases; unmatched junction bases: 8. The CDR3 is made up of 15 amino acids.

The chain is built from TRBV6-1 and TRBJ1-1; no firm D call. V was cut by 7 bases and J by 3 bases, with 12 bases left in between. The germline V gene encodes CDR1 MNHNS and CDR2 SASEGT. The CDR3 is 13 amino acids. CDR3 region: CASKRGGYTEAFF. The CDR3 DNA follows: TGTGCCAGCAAGCGGGGAGGGTACACTGAAGCTTTCTTT.

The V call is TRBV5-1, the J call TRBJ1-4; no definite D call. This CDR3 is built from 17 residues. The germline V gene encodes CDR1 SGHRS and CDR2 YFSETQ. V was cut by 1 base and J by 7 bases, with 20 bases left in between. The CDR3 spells CASSLQGWSTGGEKLFF. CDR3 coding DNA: TGCGCCAGCAGCTTGCAAGGTTGGTCGACGGGTGGTGAAAAACTGTTTTTT.

The CDR3 region is CSVGREGKQFF. DNA of the CDR3: TGCAGCGTTGGGCGGGAGGGCAAGCAGTTCTTC. The chain combines TRBV29-1 with TRBJ2-1; 9 nucleotides align to TRBD2. Germline V lookup: CDR1 SQVTM, CDR2 ANQGSEA. This CDR3 has 11 residues. V was pared by 4 bases and J by 11 bases, with 3 bases of the junction left unmatched.

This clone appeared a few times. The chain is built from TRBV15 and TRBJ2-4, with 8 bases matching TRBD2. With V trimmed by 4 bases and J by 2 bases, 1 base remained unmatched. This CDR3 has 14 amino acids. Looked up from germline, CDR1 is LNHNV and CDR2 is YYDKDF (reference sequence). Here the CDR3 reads CATSTSGSKNIQYF. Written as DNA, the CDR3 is TGTGCCACCAGCACTAGCGGGTCCAAAAACATTCAGTACTTC.

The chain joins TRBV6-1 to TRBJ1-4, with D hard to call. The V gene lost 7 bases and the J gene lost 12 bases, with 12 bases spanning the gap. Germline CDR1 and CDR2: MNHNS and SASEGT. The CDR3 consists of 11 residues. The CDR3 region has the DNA TGTGCCAGCACCGGATGGGCCGAACTGTTTTTT. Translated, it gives CASTGWAELFF.

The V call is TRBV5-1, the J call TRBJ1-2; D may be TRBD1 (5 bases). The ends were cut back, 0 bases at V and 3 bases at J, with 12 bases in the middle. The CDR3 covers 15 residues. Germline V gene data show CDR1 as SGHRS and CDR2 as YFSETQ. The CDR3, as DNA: TGCGCCAGCAGCTTGGCCGGGGGTGGAGACTATGGCTACACCTTC. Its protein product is CASSLAGGGDYGYTF.

CDR3 in DNA: TGTGCCAGCAGGAACAGGCCCGGGAGTAATCAGCCCCAGCATTTT. Encoded protein: CASRNRPGSNQPQHF. The chain couples TRBV27 to TRBJ1-5; possible D gene TRBD1, 5 bases. CDR1 and CDR2 from the germline V gene are MNHEY and SMNVEV (reference sequence). With 6 bases removed from V and 4 bases from J, the gap between germline ends came to 16 bases. This CDR3 region has 15 residues.